The 6 T cell receptor beta chains listed next were all sequenced from one sample in a study of cytomegalovirus exposure and HLA in healthy donors (dated by TCRdb to between 2016 and 2019). Library method: the immunoSEQ multiplex PCR assay. The multiplex PCR relied on a mix of 60 forward primers for TCR Vbeta segments and 13 reverse primers for TCR Jbeta segments. In its TCRdb copy, this immuneACCESS table keeps in-frame sequences only and misses some clones. Where compared with another copy, unresolved V genes explain less than half of these, and the others have no known cause. Across this sample there are about 190,000 clones, with around 82% seen only once. The ten largest clones take up about 1.7% of the sample. Sample: PBMCs. The receptors shown here come from a man younger than 35 in good health and CMV-seronegative.

The chain carries TRBV10-3 and TRBJ2-1, with 8 nucleotides matching TRBD2. The CDR3 has 14 amino acids. The V gene end was trimmed by 4 bases and the J gene end by 5 bases; junction bases not matched to a gene: 4. CDR1 and CDR2 (germline): ENHRY, SYGVKD. CDR3 region: CAISARGRNNEQFF. DNA for the CDR3: TGTGCCATCAGTGCGCGCGGGAGGAACAATGAGCAGTTCTTC.

This chain uses TRBV7-2 with TRBJ2-3; no reliable D call. V was shortened by 5 bases and J by 0 bases, with 12 bases between the two germline ends. Per germline, CDR1 SGHTA and CDR2 FQGNSA. The CDR3 extends over 15 amino acids. CDR3 nucleotides: TGTGCCAGCAGCGCAAACAGCCCTAGCACAGATACGCAGTATTTT. Residues: CASSANSPSTDTQYF.

The V and J genes are TRBV5-4 and TRBJ1-2; perhaps TRBD1 as D (5 bases). V gave up 4 bases and J gave up 4 bases, with 20 bases separating them. The CDR3 loop spans 16 amino acids. The germline CDR1 and CDR2 sequences are SGHNT and YYREEE (reference sequence). The CDR3 protein is CASSTGTEGWAYGYTF. For the CDR3, the DNA is TGTGCCAGCAGCACCGGGACGGAGGGCTGGGCCTATGGCTACACCTTC.

V gene TRBV6-5 combines with J gene TRBJ2-2; TRBD2 might be the D (5 bases). The CDR3 has 15 amino acids. From germline, CDR1 is MNHEY and CDR2 SVGAGI. Trimming stripped 0 bases from V and 4 bases from J, with 9 bases between. The CDR3 region is CASSYSRSGTGELFF. The CDR3 region has the DNA TGTGCCAGCAGTTACTCACGGAGCGGCACCGGGGAGCTGTTTTTT.

This clone was found a few times. The chain couples TRBV5-4 to TRBJ2-7, with 8 bases that match TRBD2. The CDR3 consists of 14 residues. Germline CDR1 SGHNT, CDR2 YYREEE (reference sequence). V gave up 3 bases and J gave up 2 bases; unmatched junction bases: 4. CDR3 nucleotide sequence: TGTGCCAGCAGCTGGGTAGCGGGGCCCTACGAGCAGTACTTC. This sequence encodes CASSWVAGPYEQYF.

The chain is built from TRBV6-1 and TRBJ2-3; D ambiguous. The CDR3 loop spans 14 amino acids. Germline lookup yields CDR1 MNHNS and CDR2 SASEGT. Trimming stripped 6 bases from V and 0 bases from J, with 10 bases between. The CDR3 loop is CASRLDGSTDTQYF. DNA of the CDR3: TGTGCCAGCAGACTCGACGGGAGCACAGATACGCAGTATTTT.